This T cell receptor (beta chain) was documented in a study of OX40 agonist ivuxolimab in advanced cancers. Study-wide background: The study treated patients with ivuxolimab, an agonistic anti-OX40 (CD134) antibody. It was permissible to have had prior anti-PD-1, anti-PD-L1 or anti-CTLA-4 therapy, and about 40% had some.

The protocol was immunoSEQ multiplex PCR, while the TCRdb copy is restricted to in-frame clones and leaves out a portion. The sample shows about 67,000 clones, roughly 82% of them seen only once. The length of the CDR3 is 13 residues. Germline V gene data show CDR1 as MDHEN and CDR2 as SYDVKM. Unmatched junction bases numbered 5, after V lost 6 bases and J lost 3 bases. This clonotype originated in an adult with an advanced solid tumor such as melanoma, head and neck, liver or kidney cancer. The material sequenced was CD4+ or CD8+ T cells sorted from blood, taken in a trial of the OX40 agonist ivuxolimab. The chain recombines TRBV28 with TRBJ2-7, with 7 bases aligning to TRBD1. In DNA form, the CDR3 reads TGTGCCAGCAGACCCCCAGGGGGCTACGAGCAGTACTTC. This codes for CASRPPGGYEQYF.